This TCR beta chain was identified in a study of cytomegalovirus exposure and HLA in healthy donors. Study-wide results and limits: Reported performance of the classifier showed diagnosis of cytomegalovirus status with high specificity and sensitivity. It has been reported that TCR beta sequences accurately predicted the HLA-A and HLA-B alleles of most subjects. In a later analysis, HLA-associated TCR beta chains were more clonally expanded than equally common others.

Worth noting for this clone: The antigen is not known.

Primers for the PCR totalled 60 Vbeta and 13 Jbeta. As originally analysed: Later reanalysis found roughly 80 million unique TCR beta chains, approximately 11 million of them shared. The repertoire was sequenced with immunoSEQ multiplex PCR; TCRdb's copy has only in-frame clones and lacks some. Clonal size and the V and J genes are those of that table, whereas D and trimming came from the DNA. The profile covers fewer than 200,000 clones, with around three quarters appearing a single time and roughly an eighth taken by the ten largest. Per the germline V gene, CDR1 is SGHRS and CDR2 is YFSETQ. This CDR3 region has 13 residues. Trimming removed 2 bases from V and 5 bases from J, with 10 bases in between.

Sequenced: PBMCs. The rearrangement joins TRBV5-1 to TRBJ2-5; D may be TRBD1 (5 bases). This TCR was recovered from a woman in her twenties or thirties in good health and CMV-seropositive. The CDR3 loop is CASSFDSWETQYF. CDR3 DNA: TGCGCCAGCAGCTTCGACAGTTGGGAGACCCAGTACTTC. Variable domain in full (rest from reference TRBV5-1 and TRBJ2-5): KAGVTQTPRYLIKTRGQQVTLSCSPISGHRSVSWYQQTPGQGLQFLFEYFSETQRNKGNFPGRFSGRQFSNSRSEMNVSTLELGDSALYLCASSFDSWETQYFGPGTRLLVL.